This T cell receptor beta chain was documented in a study of shared clonotypes between healthy human individuals. The germline V and J ends were trimmed by 0 bases and 3 bases, with 8 bases remaining between them. This CDR3 is built from 14 residues. Germline V gives CDR1 SGHNT, CDR2 YYREEE (reference sequence). As for this clone: The antigen remains undetermined.

Findings of the study overall: What naive subsets generally showed was a larger estimated richness than memory subsets showed.

Donors had no recently reported acute infections or vaccinations and were HIV-negative. A CD45RA-negative memory subset and a CD45RA+ naive subset were separated from the CD4+ cells. It was across several immunoSEQ plates that each subset's genomic DNA was evenly split. Generated by immunoSEQ multiplex PCR, the TCRdb table keeps only in-frame clones and is missing some. The sample lists millions of clones, 85% to 95% occurring once. The receptor's source is a man aged 18 to 35 in good health. Source material: naive CD4+ T cells sorted from blood. Subset indicated: CD45RA+ positively selected. This chain links TRBV5-4 with TRBJ2-3, with a possible D match to TRBD2 (5 bases). CDR3: CASSLVLGTDTQYF. The CDR3 region has the DNA TGTGCCAGCAGCTTGGTACTAGGGACAGATACGCAGTATTTT.